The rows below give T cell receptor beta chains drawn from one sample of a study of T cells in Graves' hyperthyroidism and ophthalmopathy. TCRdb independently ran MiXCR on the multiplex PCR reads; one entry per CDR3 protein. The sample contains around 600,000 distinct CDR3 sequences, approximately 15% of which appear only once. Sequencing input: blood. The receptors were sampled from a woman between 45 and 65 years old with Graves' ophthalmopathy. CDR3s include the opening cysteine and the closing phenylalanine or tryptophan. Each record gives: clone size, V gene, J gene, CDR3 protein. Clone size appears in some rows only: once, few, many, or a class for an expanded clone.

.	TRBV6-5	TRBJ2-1	CASSYTVAGGSRGGAYNEQFF
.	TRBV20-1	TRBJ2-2	CSARQVGLAGPTGNTGELFF
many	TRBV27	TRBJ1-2	CASSPGQGHYGYTF
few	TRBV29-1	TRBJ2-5	CSLILAGGSQETQYF
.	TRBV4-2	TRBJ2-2	CASSIPLAGVNTGELFF
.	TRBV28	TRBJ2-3	CASRLPGTSGYTQYF
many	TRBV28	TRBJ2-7	CASCASGTYEQYF
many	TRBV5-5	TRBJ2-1	CASSLITSGMVLVGEFF
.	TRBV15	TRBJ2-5	CASSPWTSGSGTQYF
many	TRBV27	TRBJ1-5	CASTFLGSDQPQHF
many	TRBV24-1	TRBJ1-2	CATSEPPEANGYTF
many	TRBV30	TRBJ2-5	CAWGVGPETQYF
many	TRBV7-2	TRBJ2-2	CASSLRISGSGELFF
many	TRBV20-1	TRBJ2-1	CSATGLTNNEQFF
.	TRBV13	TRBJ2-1	CASSEGLAGEGFF
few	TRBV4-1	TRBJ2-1	CASSQDALSGRSSYNEQFF
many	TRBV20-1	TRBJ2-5	CSARHGGGAGVLRIQETQYF
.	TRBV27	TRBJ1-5	CASSFSAGGYLQHF
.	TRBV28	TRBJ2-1	CASRQRSGRAYNEQFF
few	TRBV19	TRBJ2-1	CASSIDLGGSSYNEQFF
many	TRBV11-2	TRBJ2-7	CASSLDNEQYF
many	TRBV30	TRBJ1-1	CAWSRQGPEAFF
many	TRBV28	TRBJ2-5	CASSLPSLGSQYF
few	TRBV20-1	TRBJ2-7	CSARPAGAGGSYEQYF
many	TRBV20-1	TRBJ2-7	CSARTGTGKYEQYF
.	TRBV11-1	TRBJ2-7	CASSLDARDGGPYEQYF
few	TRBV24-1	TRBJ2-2	CATSDPPGTGIKTGELFF
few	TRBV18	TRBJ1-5	CASQQYSNQPQHF
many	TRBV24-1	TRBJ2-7	CATSLPTGIPRSYEQYF
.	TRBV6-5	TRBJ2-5	CASSYSAGGYQETQYF
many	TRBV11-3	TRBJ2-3	CASSAGLADITDTQYF
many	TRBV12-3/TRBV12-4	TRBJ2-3	CASSLGVPTDTQYF
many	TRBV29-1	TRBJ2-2	CSADRENTGELFF
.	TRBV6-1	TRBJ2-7	CASSWRSPGEQYF
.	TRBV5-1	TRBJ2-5	CASSLRGMGVETQYF
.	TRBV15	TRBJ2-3	CATAWDITAGTQYF
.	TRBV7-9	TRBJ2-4	CASSPGQGSNIQYF
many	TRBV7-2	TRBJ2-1	CASSSPKDIFSYNEQFF
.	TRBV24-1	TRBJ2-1	CATSDRLAGLNEQFF
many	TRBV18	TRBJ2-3	CASSPQSGGWGTDTQYF
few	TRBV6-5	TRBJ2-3	CASSYGAGTSSTDTQYF
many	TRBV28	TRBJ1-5	CAITTGGGQPQHF
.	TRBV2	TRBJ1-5	CASSEGREDKPQHF
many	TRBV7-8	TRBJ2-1	CASSTGQGVWNEQFF
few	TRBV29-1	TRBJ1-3	CSVGTGPNTIYF
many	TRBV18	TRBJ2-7	CASSPPLEPNTYEQYF
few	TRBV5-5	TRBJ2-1	CASSFTGTGEQFF
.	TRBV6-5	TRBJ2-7	CASNWRERYEQYF
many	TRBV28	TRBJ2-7	CASRHREFGEQYF
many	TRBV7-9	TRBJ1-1	CASSWSGATRSEAFF
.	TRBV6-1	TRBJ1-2	CASRTRLTENYTF
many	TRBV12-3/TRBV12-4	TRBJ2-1	CASSWSLAGYNEQFF
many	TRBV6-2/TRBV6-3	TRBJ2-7	CASSYGDRTYEQYF
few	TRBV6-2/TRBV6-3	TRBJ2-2	CASHITGELFF
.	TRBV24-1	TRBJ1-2	CATSDPGRGTYGYTF
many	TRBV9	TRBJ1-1	CASSGQGARTEAFF
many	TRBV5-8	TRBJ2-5	CASSFVGSKTQYF
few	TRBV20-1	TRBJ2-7	CSARDLAGGPRYEQYF
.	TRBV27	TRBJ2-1	CASSLFPGLGYNEQFF
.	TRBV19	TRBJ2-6	CASSIQVSGANVLTF